The 21 T cell receptor beta chains below come from one sample, sequenced in a study of T cell repertoires in cytomegalovirus infection. TCRdb reprocessed the reads with MiXCR, giving one entry per CDR3 protein. The sample consists of around 450,000 distinct CDR3 sequences, about a third of them appearing once. The sequencing sample was made of PBMCs. The receptor set was obtained from a human donor in good health (CMV status not recorded). Some clones in this sample may be carry-over from other donors' samples.

This chain uses TRBV19 with TRBJ1-1, with D possibly TRBD1 on 5 matching bases. Trimming left V 7 bases short and J 6 bases short, with 9 bases between. Germline CDR1 reads LNHDA; CDR2 reads SQIVND (reference sequence). The CDR3 is 11 residues long. The CDR3 reads CASNQGPEAFF. CDR3 DNA sequence: TGTGCCAGTAATCAGGGTCCTGAAGCTTTCTTT.

This clonotype was picked up many times. The rearrangement uses TRBV7-9 and TRBJ1-1; D call uncertain. CDR1 SEHNR and CDR2 FQNEAQ come from the germline V gene (reference sequence). CDR3 size: 15 residues. The V and J ends lost 5 bases and 0 bases respectively, with 13 bases between them. Written as DNA, the CDR3 is TGTGCCAGCAGCGCACTCGGTGTCATGAACACTGAAGCTTTCTTT. Translated, it gives CASSALGVMNTEAFF.

This clonotype was observed many times. The chain employs TRBV19 and TRBJ1-5; maybe TRBD1 (5 bases). The germline V and J ends were trimmed by 4 bases and 11 bases, with 15 bases remaining between them. The CDR3 covers 13 residues. Germline CDR1 reads LNHDA; CDR2 reads SQIVND (reference sequence). Here the CDR3 reads CASSTQRGAAQHF. Written as DNA, the CDR3 is TGTGCCAGTAGTACCCAGAGGGGAGCGGCCCAGCATTTT.

This clonotype was recorded once. This chain links TRBV4-3 with TRBJ2-7, with D possibly being TRBD1 or TRBD2 (6 bases each). CDR1 is LGHNA, CDR2 YSLEER, per germline. The V and J ends lost 0 bases and 5 bases respectively, with 23 bases between them. This CDR3 has 18 residues. CDR3 sequence reads: CASSQDGGRLPVADEQYF. Written as DNA, the CDR3 is TGCGCCAGCAGCCAAGATGGGGGGCGCCTTCCTGTTGCGGACGAGCAGTACTTC.

This clonotype was counted ten times or more. The chain has TRBV7-2 and TRBJ2-7; D not certain. This CDR3 has 14 residues. Germline CDR1 is SGHTA and CDR2 is FQGNSA. Trimming left V 1 base short and J 4 bases short, with 11 bases between. The CDR3 DNA follows: TGTGCCAGCAGCTTAGTGCAGGCGACGTACGAGCAGTACTTC. Protein: CASSLVQATYEQYF. Supplemented by reference TRBV7-2 and TRBJ2-7, the full variable domain reads GAGVSQSPSNKVTEKGKDVELRCDPISGHTALYWYRQSLGQGLEFLIYFQGNSAPDKSGLPSDRFSAERTGGSVSTLTIQRTQQEDSAVYLCASSLVQATYEQYFGPGTRLTVT.

V and J are TRBV19 and TRBJ1-6, with D perhaps matching TRBD1 (5 bases). CDR3 size: 14 residues. Germline-derived CDR1 and CDR2 are LNHDA and SQIVND (reference sequence). The germline V and J ends were trimmed by 7 bases and 7 bases, with 14 bases remaining between them. CDR3 sequence (DNA): TGTGCCAGTACCGGGGTGGGGCGAAATTCACCCCTCCACTTT. Its translation: CASTGVGRNSPLHF.

This clonotype was picked up a small number of times. V and J are TRBV5-6 and TRBJ1-1, with 10 bases identical to TRBD1. Germline V gives CDR1 SGHDT, CDR2 YYEEEE. V lost 4 bases, J lost 10 bases, and 7 bases stayed unmatched. This CDR3 is built from 13 residues. The CDR3 here is CASSGGTGVGAFF. The CDR3 bases are TGTGCCAGCAGCGGAGGGACAGGGGTTGGAGCTTTCTTT.

A few counts support this clonotype. The J gene is TRBJ2-2, the V gene TRBV6-5; TRBD1 matches 9 bases. The CDR3 runs to 18 residues. The V and J ends lost 2 bases and 5 bases, in that order; junction bases with no gene match: 12. Germline V lookup: CDR1 MNHEY, CDR2 SVGAGI. The CDR3 is CASSYLPPGQGWTGELFF. The CDR3 region has the DNA TGTGCCAGCAGTTACCTTCCCCCGGGACAGGGCTGGACCGGGGAGCTGTTTTTT.

Ten or more counts support this clonotype. The chain joins TRBV7-2 to TRBJ1-6; 7 bases line up with TRBD1. CDR1 SGHTA and CDR2 FQGNSA come from the germline V gene. This CDR3 has 15 residues. The V gene end was trimmed by 4 bases and the J gene end by 7 bases; junction bases not matched to a gene: 7. The CDR3 is CASSYRGQGNSPLHF. The CDR3 bases are TGTGCCAGCAGCTATAGGGGGCAAGGCAATTCACCCCTCCACTTT.

In DNA, the CDR3 is TGTGCCAGCAAAGCAGGGGGCCCCCCTGGGGCCAACGTCCTGACTTTC. As protein: CASKAGGPPGANVLTF. V usage is TRBV28 and J usage is TRBJ2-6; 8 bases are shared with TRBD1. There are 16 residues in the CDR3. Germline V CDR1 and CDR2: MDHEN, SYDVKM. V was clipped by 7 bases and J by 2 bases; unmatched bases: 7.

This clonotype was picked up one time. A much larger clone differs by one base, so this may be a read error. Since the CDR3 does not end with the conserved phenylalanine or tryptophan, this likely comes from a read error. This chain links TRBV7-9 with TRBJ2-1; 10 bases fit TRBD2. CDR1 and CDR2 from the germline V gene are SEHNR and FQNEAQ (reference sequence). The CDR3 is 17 amino acids. J gave up 0 bases and V 5 bases, and 7 bases lay outside the gene matches. This chain's CDR3 is CASSPLAGEFSYNEQFL. In DNA form, the CDR3 reads TGTGCCAGCAGCCCCCTAGCGGGGGAATTCTCCTACAATGAGCAGTTCTTA.

Turning to this clonotype: Germline is not matched at one junction end, which may reflect a read error. V usage is TRBV6-1 and J usage is TRBJ2-5, with D perhaps matching TRBD2 (6 bases). This CDR3 is 11 amino acids long. Looked up from germline, CDR1 is MNHNS and CDR2 is SASEGT. CDR3 protein: CASRKAGTLWF. CDR3 nucleotide sequence: TGTGCCAGCAGGAAAGCCGGGACTCTTTGGTTC.

Turning to this clonotype: Since a much larger clone is just one base distant, this may be a read error. A read error is likely, as this CDR3 ends without the conserved phenylalanine or tryptophan. V usage is TRBV7-2 and J usage is TRBJ1-2; D not certain. The CDR3 is made up of 14 amino acids. The V gene lost 5 bases and the J gene lost 4 bases, with 14 bases spanning the gap. CDR1 is SGHTA and CDR2 is FQGNSA in the germline V gene. The DNA of the CDR3 is TGTGCCAGCAGCCAGCCGGGGTACCCCTATGGCTACACCTTA. Its translation: CASSQPGYPYGYTL.

The sample holds many counts of this clonotype. The chain uses TRBV7-9 and TRBJ2-7; 7 nucleotides align to TRBD2. The CDR3 covers 13 residues. V lost 5 bases, J lost 3 bases, and 4 bases stayed unmatched. CDR1 SEHNR and CDR2 FQNEAQ come from the germline V gene (reference sequence). The CDR3: CASSPGGDYEQYF. The CDR3 DNA follows: TGTGCCAGCAGCCCGGGAGGAGACTACGAGCAGTACTTC.

This clonotype turned up a few times. The J gene is TRBJ1-2, the V gene TRBV29-1, with D possibly matching TRBD1 (5 bases). Germline V lookup: CDR1 SQVTM, CDR2 ANQGSEA. The V end lost 7 bases, the J end lost 6 bases, and 12 bases lay between the germline ends. The CDR3 loop spans 11 amino acids. The CDR3 DNA reads as TGCAGCGGCGGGACGGAGAATGGCTACACCTTC. Protein product: CSGGTENGYTF.

J is TRBJ1-1 and V is TRBV4-1; tentatively, D is TRBD1 (6 bases). This CDR3 is 13 amino acids long. V was clipped by 3 bases and J by 8 bases, with 13 bases between them. Germline V lookup: CDR1 MGHRA, CDR2 YSYEKL. This CDR3 reads CASSHGQTVEAFF. DNA for the CDR3: TGCGCCAGCAGCCATGGACAGACGGTCGAAGCTTTCTTT.

The V and J genes are TRBV6-2 or TRBV6-3 and TRBJ2-7; D is unclear. CDR3 length equals 15 residues. In germline, CDR1 is MNHEY, CDR2 SVGEGT. Trimming removed 5 bases at V and 2 bases at J, with 16 bases between. DNA of the CDR3: TGTGCCAGCAGTGAACCCGCGGCTTCCACCTACGAGCAGTACTTC. Protein: CASSEPAASTYEQYF.

A note on this clonotype: A much larger clone lies a single base off, so this may be a read error. The chain employs TRBV12-3 or TRBV12-4 and TRBJ2-1; D uncertain. This CDR3 has 14 amino acids. V lost 7 bases, J lost 1 base, and 11 bases lay in between. This chain's CDR3 is CASTDKASYNEQFF. Written as DNA, the CDR3 is TGTGCCAGCACTGACAAAGCTTCCTACAATGAGCAGTTCTTC.

Comments on this clonotype: One base away lies a much larger clone, so this may be a sequencing read error. J is TRBJ1-5 and V is TRBV6-2 or TRBV6-3; D is undetermined. The germline V gene has CDR1 MNHEY and CDR2 SVGEGT. The CDR3 runs to 16 residues. The CDR3 DNA follows: TGTGCCGGCAGTTACAGTTCCCGAGGTGGCAATCAGCCCCAGCATTTT. Protein product: CAGSYSSRGGNQPQHF.

The chain links TRBV29-1 to TRBJ2-1, with D possibly TRBD2 on 7 matching bases. The germline V and J ends were trimmed by 7 bases and 4 bases, with 17 bases remaining between them. The CDR3 is made up of 14 amino acids. Germline V gene sequence: CDR1 SQVTM, CDR2 ANQGSEA. CDR3: CSALGGGAYNEQFF. Written as DNA, the CDR3 is TGCAGCGCCCTAGGGGGGGGGGCATACAATGAGCAGTTCTTC.

This clonotype was seen a single time. The chain combines TRBV2 with TRBJ1-6; no clear D. The CDR3 is 13 residues long. Germline CDR1 is SNHLY and CDR2 is FYNNEI. Trimming took 4 bases from V and 6 from J, leaving 7 bases between them. The CDR3 protein is CASSVGFNSPLHF. The CDR3 DNA reads as TGTGCCAGCAGTGTCGGGTTTAATTCACCCCTCCACTTT. The full variable domain, with the rest looked up from reference TRBV2 and TRBJ1-6, is EPEVTQTPSHQVTQMGQEVILRCVPISNHLYFYWYRQILGQKVEFLVSFYNNEISEKSEIFDDQFSVERPDGSNFTLKIRSTKLEDSAMYFCASSVGFNSPLHFGNGTRLTVT.